The rows below give T cell receptor beta chains drawn from one sample of a study of cytomegalovirus exposure and HLA in healthy donors. Repertoires were generated with immunoSEQ multiplex PCR, while TCRdb's copy carries only in-frame clones and drops some. This sample carries approximately 120,000 clones, about 80% of them seen once, and the ten largest clones take approximately 7.7%. Specimen: PBMCs. The receptors stem from a woman aged 45-60 years in good health and CMV-seropositive. Both conserved end residues are part of each CDR3. Fields, in order: D gene, V gene, J gene, clone size, CDR3 protein, CDR3 DNA. The D gene is left open where the match is weak. The listing skips clone size in some rows; elsewhere it reads once, few, many or a size class.

.	TRBV7-6	TRBJ2-5	.	CASSHIPGGQETQYF	TGTGCCAGCAGCCATATACCGGGTGGTCAAGAGACCCAGTACTTC
TRBD2	TRBV25-1	TRBJ2-1	.	CASSAGLDGQFF	TGTGCCAGCAGTGCAGGACTAGACGGGCAGTTCTTC
TRBD1	TRBV6-6	TRBJ2-4	few	CASGQGLATIQYF	TGTGCCAGCGGACAGGGTCTAGCGACTATTCAGTACTTC
TRBD1	TRBV6-5	TRBJ1-2	.	CASSLTGGWGYTF	TGTGCCAGCAGTCTGACAGGGGGATGGGGCTACACCTTC
TRBD2	TRBV5-4	TRBJ2-5	.	CASSSVSGGAETQYF	TGTGCCAGCAGCTCCGTCAGCGGGGGGGCAGAGACCCAGTACTTC
.	TRBV7-2	TRBJ2-5	.	CASSLRAGTFGEAQYF	TGTGCCAGCAGCTTAAGGGCCGGGACCTTCGGGGAGGCCCAGTACTTC
TRBD2	TRBV27	TRBJ2-3	.	CASSLIAGGTDTQYF	TGTGCCAGCAGTTTAATAGCGGGGGGAACAGATACGCAGTATTTT
.	TRBV11-2	TRBJ1-2	.	CASSLDPGGLEGYTF	TGTGCCAGCAGCTTAGATCCCGGGGGATTAGAGGGCTACACCTTC
TRBD1	TRBV19	TRBJ1-3	.	CASTLGQGVTGNTIYF	TGTGCCAGTACCTTGGGACAGGGAGTAACTGGAAACACCATATATTTT
TRBD2	TRBV18	TRBJ2-3	.	CASSRTSGKTDTQYF	TGTGCCAGCTCCAGGACTAGCGGGAAGACAGATACGCAGTATTTT
TRBD2	TRBV7-2	TRBJ2-7	.	CASSLSGLAGELTYEQYF	TGTGCCAGCAGCTTATCGGGACTAGCGGGGGAGCTAACCTACGAGCAGTACTTC
.	TRBV6-6	TRBJ2-3	.	CASHLARGDTQYF	TGTGCCAGCCATCTAGCGAGAGGGGATACGCAGTATTTT
TRBD1	TRBV29-1	TRBJ2-7	.	CSVEGGQGADEQYF	TGCAGCGTTGAAGGGGGACAGGGGGCTGACGAGCAGTACTTC
TRBD1	TRBV5-5	TRBJ2-2	.	CASSRGQLNTGELFF	TGTGCCAGCAGCCGGGGACAGTTAAACACCGGGGAGCTGTTTTTT
TRBD1	TRBV6-5	TRBJ2-7	once	CASRIRQGSEQYF	TGTGCCAGCCGGATTCGACAGGGAAGCGAGCAGTACTTC
TRBD2	TRBV13	TRBJ2-2	.	CASSFRTGTSLGELFF	TGTGCCAGCAGCTTTAGGACCGGGACTAGCCTCGGGGAGCTGTTTTTT